This TCR beta chain was found in a study of T cells in Graves' hyperthyroidism and ophthalmopathy. Germline loops: CDR1 DFQATT, CDR2 SNEGSKA (reference sequence). The CDR3 runs 11 residues. Trimming left V 5 bases short and J 5 bases short, with 9 bases between. The CDR3 regions of TCR beta were amplified from RNA transcripts. Using the HTBI primer set, a first-round RT-PCR was run on the TCR CDR3. TCRdb independently ran MiXCR on the multiplex PCR reads; one entry per CDR3 protein. In the table there are roughly 110,000 distinct CDR3 sequences, 16% of which are singletons. Sequenced sample: blood. V is TRBV20-1 and J is TRBJ1-1, with D possibly matching TRBD1 (5 bases). This receptor was identified in a woman aged 45-59 years with Graves' hyperthyroidism. CDR3 protein: CSAHWGTEAFF. CDR3 DNA sequence: TGCAGTGCTCACTGGGGGACTGAAGCTTTCTTT.